The rows below give T cell receptor beta chains drawn from one sample of a study of STAT5B mutations in CD4+ large granular lymphocyte leukemia. The method was immunoSEQ multiplex PCR; TCRdb's version includes in-frame clones alone and lacks a portion of them. In the table there are 45,000 to 55,000 clones, roughly 70% of which are singletons. The sequenced sample consisted of CD4+ T cells from blood buffy coats. The receptor source for this set is a human donor in good health. Each CDR3 is given with its conserved first and last residue. The D gene is left open where the match is weak. Size is omitted from some rows. Given values are once, few, many or a class for expanded clones.

v_gene,j_gene,abundance,d_gene,CDR3aa,CDR3nt
TRBV5-8,TRBJ1-1,few,-,CASSLAAVNTEAFF,TGTGCCAGCAGCTTGGCGGCGGTGAACACTGAAGCTTTCTTT
TRBV5-1,TRBJ2-5,once,TRBD1,CASSSTGTVGETQYF,TGCGCCAGCAGCAGCACCGGGACAGTAGGAGAGACCCAGTACTTC
TRBV5-1,TRBJ2-3,-,-,CASSLRSASTDTQYF,TGCGCCAGCAGCTTGCGAAGTGCTAGCACAGATACGCAGTATTTT
TRBV5-1,TRBJ1-2,-,TRBD1,CASSLAPGQNYGYTF,TGCGCCAGCAGCTTAGCCCCGGGACAGAACTATGGCTACACCTTC
TRBV18,TRBJ1-1,-,-,CASSPIAEMNTEAFF,TGTGCCAGCTCACCCATCGCAGAAATGAACACTGAAGCTTTCTTT
TRBV7-9,TRBJ1-4,once,-,CASSGLDNEKLFF,TGTGCCAGCAGCGGGTTGGATAATGAAAAACTGTTTTTT
TRBV2,TRBJ1-3,-,-,CASSPAGGPTGNTIYF,TGTGCCAGCAGCCCCGCGGGGGGCCCAACTGGAAACACCATATATTTT
TRBV28,TRBJ1-5,-,-,CASSLGGTGYQVGPQHF,TGTGCCAGCAGTTTAGGCGGGACCGGCTATCAAGTTGGGCCCCAGCATTTT
TRBV28,TRBJ2-1,-,-,CASSLVAASYNEQFF,TGTGCCAGCAGTTTAGTTGCAGCCTCCTACAATGAGCAGTTCTTC
TRBV2,TRBJ1-6,-,-,CASSVEGGSPLHF,TGTGCCAGCAGTGTAGAGGGAGGTTCACCCCTCCACTTT
TRBV7-2,TRBJ2-7,few,TRBD1,CASSLDRGREQYF,TGTGCCAGCAGCTTAGACAGGGGGAGAGAGCAGTACTTC
TRBV9,TRBJ2-2,few,-,CASSPGPLGELFF,TGTGCCAGCAGCCCGGGACCGCTCGGGGAGCTGTTTTTT
TRBV19,TRBJ1-5,-,-,CASSINRIINQPQHF,TGTGCCAGTAGTATAAACAGGATCATAAATCAGCCCCAGCATTTT
TRBV27,TRBJ1-1,-,-,CASRWGNTEAFF,TGTGCCAGTAGATGGGGTAACACTGAAGCTTTCTTT
TRBV29-1,TRBJ1-1,-,TRBD1,CSVGTGAGTEAFF,TGCAGCGTGGGGACAGGGGCGGGCACTGAAGCTTTCTTT
TRBV6-1,TRBJ1-5,-,-,CASSEWAGYSNQPQHF,TGTGCCAGCAGTGAATGGGCAGGCTATAGCAATCAGCCCCAGCATTTT
TRBV5-1,TRBJ1-2,-,-,CASSFLPDNYGYTF,TGCGCCAGCAGCTTCCTGCCGGATAACTATGGCTACACCTTC
TRBV7-9,TRBJ1-6,-,-,CASSRGTGDFSPLHF,TGTGCCAGCAGCAGGGGTACGGGGGATTTCTCACCCCTCCACTTT
TRBV19,TRBJ1-6,few,TRBD1,CASSMDRANSPLHF,TGTGCCAGTAGTATGGACAGGGCCAATTCACCCCTCCACTTT
TRBV14,TRBJ2-1,once,-,CASSPVRGPYNEQFF,TGTGCCAGCAGCCCCGTGCGGGGGCCATACAATGAGCAGTTCTTC
TRBV14,TRBJ1-3,-,-,CASSRRRAFGNTIYF,TGTGCCAGCAGCCGGCGCAGGGCTTTCGGAAACACCATATATTTT
TRBV27,TRBJ1-6,-,-,CASSFSVQGDSPLHF,TGTGCCAGCAGTTTTTCTGTACAGGGTGACTCACCCCTCCACTTT
TRBV5-1,TRBJ2-2,-,-,CASSLEGAGYSGELFF,TGCGCCAGCAGCTTGGAAGGGGCAGGGTATAGCGGGGAGCTGTTTTTT
TRBV7-8,TRBJ1-2,-,TRBD1,CASSRQGLGEGYTF,TGTGCCAGCAGCCGACAGGGGCTTGGGGAAGGCTACACCTTC
TRBV18,TRBJ2-3,few,TRBD2,CASSPREGTDTQYF,TGTGCCAGCTCACCACGGGAGGGTACGGATACGCAGTATTTT
TRBV5-8,TRBJ2-3,-,TRBD1,CASSSRTGVRDTQYF,TGTGCCAGCAGCTCAAGGACAGGGGTTAGAGATACGCAGTATTTT
TRBV9,TRBJ2-1,-,-,CASSVGAGTSDNEQFF,TGTGCCAGCAGCGTAGGGGCCGGGACATCGGACAATGAGCAGTTCTTC
TRBV18,TRBJ1-1,once,TRBD1,CASSPSGQGIFNTEAFF,TGTGCCAGCTCACCTTCGGGACAGGGGATATTCAACACTGAAGCTTTCTTT
TRBV28,TRBJ1-2,-,-,CASRLSLPVSRGYTF,TGTGCCAGCAGACTATCCCTCCCTGTTTCACGGGGCTACACCTTC
TRBV18,TRBJ2-5,-,TRBD2,CASSPAPSGDETQYF,TGTGCCAGCTCACCAGCGCCTAGCGGGGATGAGACCCAGTACTTC
TRBV19,TRBJ2-5,medium-sized,-,CASSIGGTRSGETQYF,TGTGCCAGTAGTATTGGGGGGACCAGGTCCGGGGAGACCCAGTACTTC
TRBV5-1,TRBJ2-5,-,TRBD2,CASSLSGGTEETQYF,TGCGCCAGCAGCTTGAGCGGGGGGACGGAAGAGACCCAGTACTTC